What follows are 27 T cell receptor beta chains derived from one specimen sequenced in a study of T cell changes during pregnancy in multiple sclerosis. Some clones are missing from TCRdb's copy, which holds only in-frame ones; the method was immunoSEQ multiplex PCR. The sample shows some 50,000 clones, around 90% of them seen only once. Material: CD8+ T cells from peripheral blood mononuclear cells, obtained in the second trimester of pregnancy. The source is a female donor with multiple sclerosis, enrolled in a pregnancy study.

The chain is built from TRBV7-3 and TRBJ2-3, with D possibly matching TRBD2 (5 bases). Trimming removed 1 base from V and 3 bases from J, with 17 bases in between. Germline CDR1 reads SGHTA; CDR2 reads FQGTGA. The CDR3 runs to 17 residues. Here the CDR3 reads CASSLNPFQGGTDTQYF. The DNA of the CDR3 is TGTGCCAGCAGCTTAAATCCGTTTCAAGGAGGTACAGATACGCAGTATTTT.

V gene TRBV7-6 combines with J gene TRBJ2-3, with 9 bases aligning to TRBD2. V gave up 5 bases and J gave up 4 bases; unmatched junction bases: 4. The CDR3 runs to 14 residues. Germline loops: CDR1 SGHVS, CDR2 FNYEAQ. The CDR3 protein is CASSPSGGPDTQYF. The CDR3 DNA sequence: TGTGCCAGCAGCCCGAGCGGGGGGCCAGATACGCAGTATTTT.

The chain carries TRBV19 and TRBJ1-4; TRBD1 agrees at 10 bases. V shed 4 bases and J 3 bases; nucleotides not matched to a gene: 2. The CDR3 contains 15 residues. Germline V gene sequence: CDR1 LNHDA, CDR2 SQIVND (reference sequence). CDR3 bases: TGTGCCAGTAGTACAGGGACAGGGGCTAATGAAAAACTGTTTTTT. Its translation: CASSTGTGANEKLFF.

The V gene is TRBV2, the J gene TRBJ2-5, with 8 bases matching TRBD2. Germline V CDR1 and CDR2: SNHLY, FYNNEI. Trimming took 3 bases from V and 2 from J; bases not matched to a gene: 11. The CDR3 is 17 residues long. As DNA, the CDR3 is TGTGCCAGCAGTGAGCTCCCGCGGGGGGTAGTTCAAGAGACCCAGTACTTC. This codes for CASSELPRGVVQETQYF.

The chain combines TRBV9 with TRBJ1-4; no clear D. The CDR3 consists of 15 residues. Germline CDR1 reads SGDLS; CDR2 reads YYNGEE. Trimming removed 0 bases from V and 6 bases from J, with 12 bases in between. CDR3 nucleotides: TGTGCCAGCAGCGTAGGACATGGGCCCGATGAAAAACTGTTTTTT. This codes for CASSVGHGPDEKLFF.

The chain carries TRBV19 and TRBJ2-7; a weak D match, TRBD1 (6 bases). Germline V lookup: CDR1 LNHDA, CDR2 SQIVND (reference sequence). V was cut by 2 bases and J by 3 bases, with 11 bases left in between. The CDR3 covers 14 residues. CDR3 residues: CASSISQQGYEQYF. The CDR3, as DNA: TGTGCCAGTAGTATAAGTCAACAGGGCTACGAGCAGTACTTC.

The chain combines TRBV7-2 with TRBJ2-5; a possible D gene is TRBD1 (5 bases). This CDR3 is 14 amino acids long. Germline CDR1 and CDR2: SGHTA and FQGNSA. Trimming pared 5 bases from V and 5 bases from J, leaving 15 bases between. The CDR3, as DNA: TGTGCCAGCAGCCCCCACGCAGGGTTGGAGACCCAGTACTTC. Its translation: CASSPHAGLETQYF.

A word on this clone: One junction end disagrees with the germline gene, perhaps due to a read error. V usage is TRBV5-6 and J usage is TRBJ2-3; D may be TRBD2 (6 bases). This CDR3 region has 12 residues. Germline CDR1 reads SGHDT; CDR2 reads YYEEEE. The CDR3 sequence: CASSLGDSTPIF. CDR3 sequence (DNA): TGTGCCAGCAGCTTGGGGGACTCCACCCCTATTTTT.

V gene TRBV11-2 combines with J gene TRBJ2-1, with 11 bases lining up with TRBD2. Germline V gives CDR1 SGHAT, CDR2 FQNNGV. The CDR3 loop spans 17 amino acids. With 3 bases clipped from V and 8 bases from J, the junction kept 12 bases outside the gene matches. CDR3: CASSFTSGGRGGDEQFF. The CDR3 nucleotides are TGTGCCAGCAGCTTTACTAGCGGGGGTCGGGGGGGCGATGAGCAGTTCTTC. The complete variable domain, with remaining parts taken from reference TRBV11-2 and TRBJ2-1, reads EAGVAQSPRYKIIEKRQSVAFWCNPISGHATLYWYQQILGQGPKLLIQFQNNGVVDDSQLPKDRFSAERLKGVDSTLKIQPAKLEDSAVYLCASSFTSGGRGGDEQFFGPGTRLTVL.

CDR3 coding DNA: TGTGCCAGCACACAGGCGAGCAATCAGCCCCAGCATTTT. Translation gives CASTQASNQPQHF. V and J are TRBV7-9 and TRBJ1-5; tentatively, D is TRBD1 (5 bases). Germline V gives CDR1 SEHNR, CDR2 FQNEAQ (reference sequence). The V gene lost 7 bases and the J gene lost 1 base, with 8 bases spanning the gap. CDR3 length equals 13 residues.

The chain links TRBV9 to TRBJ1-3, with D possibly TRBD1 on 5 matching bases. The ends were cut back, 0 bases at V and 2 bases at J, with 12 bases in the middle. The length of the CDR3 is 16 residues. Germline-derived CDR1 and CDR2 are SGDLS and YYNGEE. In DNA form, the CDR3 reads TGTGCCAGCAGCGTAGCTGTCGGGGGGACTGGAAACACCATATATTTT. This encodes CASSVAVGGTGNTIYF.

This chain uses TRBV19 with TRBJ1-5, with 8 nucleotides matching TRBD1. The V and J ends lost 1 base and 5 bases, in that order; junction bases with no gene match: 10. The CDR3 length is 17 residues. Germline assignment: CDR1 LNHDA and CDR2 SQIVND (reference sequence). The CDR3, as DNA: TGTGCCAGTAGTATAGCCTTGACAGGGGCGATCTATCAGCCCCAGCATTTT. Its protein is CASSIALTGAIYQPQHF.

In DNA form, the CDR3 reads TGTGCCAGCAGCACTGACAGGGGGTACCTAGACGAGCAGTACTTC. This gives the protein CASSTDRGYLDEQYF. This chain joins TRBV9 and TRBJ2-7; 9 positions match TRBD1. Germline V gene sequence: CDR1 SGDLS, CDR2 YYNGEE. The CDR3 totals 15 residues. V lost 4 bases to trimming and J lost 5 bases; unmatched junction nucleotides: 10.

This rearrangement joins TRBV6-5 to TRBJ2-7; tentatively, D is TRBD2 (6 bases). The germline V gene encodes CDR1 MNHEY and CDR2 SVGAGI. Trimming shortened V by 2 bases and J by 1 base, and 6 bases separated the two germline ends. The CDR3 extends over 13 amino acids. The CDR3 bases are TGTGCCAGCAGTTACGGGACTTCCTACGAGCAGTACTTC. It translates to CASSYGTSYEQYF.

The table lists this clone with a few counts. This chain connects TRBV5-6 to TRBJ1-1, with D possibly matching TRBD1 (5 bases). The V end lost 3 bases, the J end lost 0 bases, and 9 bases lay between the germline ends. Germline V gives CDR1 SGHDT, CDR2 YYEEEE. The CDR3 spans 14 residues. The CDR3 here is CASSYPRVNTEAFF. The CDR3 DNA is TGTGCCAGCAGCTATCCCAGGGTGAACACTGAAGCTTTCTTT.

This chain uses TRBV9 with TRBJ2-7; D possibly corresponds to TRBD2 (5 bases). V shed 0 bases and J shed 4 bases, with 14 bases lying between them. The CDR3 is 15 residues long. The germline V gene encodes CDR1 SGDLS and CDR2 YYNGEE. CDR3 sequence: CASSVDGSAQYEQYF. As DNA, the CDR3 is TGTGCCAGCAGCGTAGATGGTAGCGCCCAATACGAGCAGTACTTC.

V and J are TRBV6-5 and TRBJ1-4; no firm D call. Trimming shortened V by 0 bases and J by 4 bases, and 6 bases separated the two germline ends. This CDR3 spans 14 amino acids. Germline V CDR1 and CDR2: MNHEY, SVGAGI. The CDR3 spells CASSYSSFNEKLFF. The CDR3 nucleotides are TGTGCCAGCAGTTACTCCTCTTTTAATGAAAAACTGTTTTTT.

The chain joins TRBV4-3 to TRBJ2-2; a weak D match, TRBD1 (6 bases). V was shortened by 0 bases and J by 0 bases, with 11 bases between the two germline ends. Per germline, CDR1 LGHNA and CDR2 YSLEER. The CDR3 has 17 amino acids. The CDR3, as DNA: TGCGCCAGCAGCCAAGAAAGGTGGGGGCCGAACACCGGGGAGCTGTTTTTT. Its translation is CASSQERWGPNTGELFF.

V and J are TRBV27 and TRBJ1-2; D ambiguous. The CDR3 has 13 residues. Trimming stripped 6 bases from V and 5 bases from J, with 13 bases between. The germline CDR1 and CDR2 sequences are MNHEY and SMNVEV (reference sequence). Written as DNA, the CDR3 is TGTGCCAGCAGGTCGGAGACTTTTTATGGCTACACCTTC. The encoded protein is CASRSETFYGYTF.

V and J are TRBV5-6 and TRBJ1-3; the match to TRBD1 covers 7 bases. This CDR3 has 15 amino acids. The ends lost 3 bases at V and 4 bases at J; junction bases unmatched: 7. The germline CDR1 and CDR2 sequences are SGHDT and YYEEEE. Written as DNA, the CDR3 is TGTGCCAGCAGCTGGGGGACAGTTAGCGGAAACACCATATATTTT. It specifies CASSWGTVSGNTIYF.

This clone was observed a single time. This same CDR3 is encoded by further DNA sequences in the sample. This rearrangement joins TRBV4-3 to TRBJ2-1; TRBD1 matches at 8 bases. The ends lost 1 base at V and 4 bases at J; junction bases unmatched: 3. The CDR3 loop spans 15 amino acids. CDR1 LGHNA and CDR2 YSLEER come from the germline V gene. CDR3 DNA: TGCGCCAGCAGCCAAGGAACAGGGGGATACAATGAGCAGTTCTTC. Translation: CASSQGTGGYNEQFF.

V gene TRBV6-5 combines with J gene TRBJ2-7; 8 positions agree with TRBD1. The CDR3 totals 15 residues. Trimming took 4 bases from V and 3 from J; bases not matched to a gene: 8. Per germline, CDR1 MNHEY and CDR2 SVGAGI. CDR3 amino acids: CASSWSDGTGYEQYF. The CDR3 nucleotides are TGTGCCAGCAGTTGGTCGGACGGGACAGGCTACGAGCAGTACTTC.

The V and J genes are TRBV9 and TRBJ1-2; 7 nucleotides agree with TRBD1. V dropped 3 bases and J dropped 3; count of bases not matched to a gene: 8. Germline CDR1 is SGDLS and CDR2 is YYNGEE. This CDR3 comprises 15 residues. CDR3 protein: CASSDRQGPYYGYTF. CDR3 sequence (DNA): TGTGCCAGCAGCGATCGACAGGGACCCTACTATGGCTACACCTTC.

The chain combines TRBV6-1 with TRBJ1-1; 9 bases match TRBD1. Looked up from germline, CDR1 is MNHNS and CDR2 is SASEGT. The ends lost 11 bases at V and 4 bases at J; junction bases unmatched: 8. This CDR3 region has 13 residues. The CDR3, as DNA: TGTGCCGCGACAGGGGGGGACGTCACTGAAGCTTTCTTT. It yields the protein CAATGGDVTEAFF.

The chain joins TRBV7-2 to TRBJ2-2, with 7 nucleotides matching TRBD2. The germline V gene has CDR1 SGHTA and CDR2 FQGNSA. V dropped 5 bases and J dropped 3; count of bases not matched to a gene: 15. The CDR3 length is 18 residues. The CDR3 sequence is CASSPPLTSLGYTGELFF. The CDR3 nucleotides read TGTGCCAGCAGCCCACCCCTGACTAGCCTCGGGTACACCGGGGAGCTGTTTTTT. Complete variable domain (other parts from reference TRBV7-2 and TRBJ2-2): GAGVSQSPSNKVTEKGKDVELRCDPISGHTALYWYRQSLGQGLEFLIYFQGNSAPDKSGLPSDRFSAERTGGSVSTLTIQRTQQEDSAVYLCASSPPLTSLGYTGELFFGEGSRLTVL.

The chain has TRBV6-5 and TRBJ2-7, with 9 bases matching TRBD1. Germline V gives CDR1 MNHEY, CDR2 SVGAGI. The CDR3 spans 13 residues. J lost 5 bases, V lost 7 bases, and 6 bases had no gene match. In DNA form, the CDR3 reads TGTGCCAGCAAGGGACAGGGCGGGAACGAGCAGTACTTC. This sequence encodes CASKGQGGNEQYF.

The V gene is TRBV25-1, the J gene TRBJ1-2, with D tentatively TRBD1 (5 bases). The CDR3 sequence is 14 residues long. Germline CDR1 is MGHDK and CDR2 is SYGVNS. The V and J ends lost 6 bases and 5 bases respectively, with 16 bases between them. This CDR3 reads CASSPGVTGYGYTF. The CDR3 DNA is TGTGCCAGCAGCCCGGGGGTAACGGGTTATGGCTACACCTTC.